This T cell receptor beta chain was observed in a study of blood T cell repertoires in COVID-19. The table came from immunoSEQ multiplex PCR; TCRdb's copy has only in-frame clones and leaves some out. The sample shows about 310,000 clones, around 86% of them seen only once. CDR1 and CDR2 from the germline V gene are MNHEY and SMNVEV (reference sequence). The CDR3 covers 13 residues. V was clipped by 6 bases and J by 8 bases, with 16 bases between them. Recovered participants had two consecutive negative NP/OP PCR tests, healthcare professional clearance, or symptom resolution. Material for sequencing was PBMCs or T cells enriched from blood (not recorded which). The receptor was isolated from a man in his fifties or sixties who had recovered from COVID-19. The chain joins TRBV27 to TRBJ1-2; no reliable D call. In nucleotides, the CDR3 is TGTGCCAGCAGCCTCGAGGGATGGGGAGGCTACACCTTC. It encodes CASSLEGWGGYTF.